Listed here are 12 T cell receptor beta chains from one sample, sequenced in a study of memory CD4+ T cells and cytomegalovirus serostatus. Some clones are missing from TCRdb's copy, which holds only in-frame ones; the method was immunoSEQ multiplex PCR. The sample records around 38,000 clones, roughly four fifths being singletons. The sort gate was single viable CD3+CD4+CD8-CD45RO+ cells for memory CD4+ T cells. Specimen: memory CD4+ T cells from blood. Receptors were obtained from an adult in good health and CMV-seronegative.

This clone rates as medium-sized. This chain joins TRBV4-1 and TRBJ1-2; D not certain. The CDR3 has 13 amino acids. Germline assignment: CDR1 MGHRA and CDR2 YSYEKL. With 0 bases removed from V and 4 bases from J, the gap between germline ends came to 6 bases. CDR3 in amino acids: CASSQDGTYGYTF. CDR3 sequence (DNA): TGCGCCAGCAGCCAAGATGGTACCTATGGCTACACCTTC.

J is TRBJ1-2 and V is TRBV10-2; 9 bases are shared with TRBD1. The CDR3 consists of 18 residues. The germline V gene encodes CDR1 WSHSY and CDR2 SAAADI. V gave up 2 bases and J gave up 5 bases; unmatched junction bases: 15. The CDR3 DNA reads as TGCGCCAGCAGTGAGACAGGGGATGGACAGGGGATTCGGTATGGCTACACCTTC. Its protein is CASSETGDGQGIRYGYTF.

There are a few counts of this clone. This rearrangement joins TRBV9 to TRBJ2-1; D gene ambiguous. CDR3 size: 13 residues. The V end lost 0 bases, the J end lost 9 bases, and 10 bases lay between the germline ends. The germline gives CDR1 SGDLS, CDR2 YYNGEE. The CDR3 nucleotides are TGTGCCAGCAGCGTAGCGGACCAGTCTGAGCAGTTCTTC. Protein sequence: CASSVADQSEQFF.

The chain's CDR3 is CASSEQGVAGQPQHF. CDR3 coding DNA: TGTGCCAGCAGCGAACAGGGGGTGGCAGGACAGCCCCAGCATTTT. The chain recombines TRBV6-1 with TRBJ1-5; 8 bases match TRBD1. The germline V gene has CDR1 MNHNS and CDR2 SASEGT. Trimming at V came to 6 bases and at J to 7 bases, leaving 11 bases not matched to a gene. The CDR3 extends over 15 amino acids.

This chain joins TRBV2 and TRBJ1-1, with a tentative D call TRBD1 (6 bases). Germline CDR1 and CDR2: SNHLY and FYNNEI. V was shortened by 8 bases and J by 7 bases, with 20 bases between the two germline ends. CDR3 length: 14 amino acids. The CDR3 is CASRLWGPEDEAFF. The CDR3, as DNA: TGTGCCAGCCGCCTTTGGGGGCCGGAGGATGAAGCTTTCTTT.

The genes are TRBV11-2 and TRBJ2-3; the match to TRBD2 covers 7 bases. After removal of 1 base from V and 2 bases from J, the junction contained 3 bases not matched to a gene. The germline gives CDR1 SGHAT, CDR2 FQNNGV. The CDR3 consists of 15 residues. Here the CDR3 DNA reads TGTGCCAGCAGCTTAGCCAGCGGGATCACAGATACGCAGTATTTT. Protein sequence: CASSLASGITDTQYF.

The chain employs TRBV5-1 and TRBJ2-1; D is ambiguous. This CDR3 spans 14 amino acids. Germline V CDR1 and CDR2: SGHRS, YFSETQ. V was cut by 4 bases and J by 4 bases, with 12 bases left in between. This CDR3 is CASSGKTPYNEQFF. Written as DNA, the CDR3 is TGCGCCAGCAGCGGAAAGACTCCATACAATGAGCAGTTCTTC.

This clone was seen once. This chain connects TRBV7-2 to TRBJ1-4; a weak D match, TRBD1 (6 bases). The CDR3 spans 14 residues. Germline lookup yields CDR1 SGHTA and CDR2 FQGNSA. V was clipped by 5 bases and J by 6 bases, with 13 bases between them. The CDR3 protein is CASSQKQGDEKLFF. The CDR3 DNA reads TGTGCCAGCAGCCAAAAACAGGGTGATGAAAAACTGTTTTTT.

V is TRBV7-2 and J is TRBJ1-5; D might be TRBD1 (5 bases). The CDR3 contains 15 residues. V lost 3 bases to trimming and J lost 3 bases, with 12 bases between them. Germline CDR1 SGHTA, CDR2 FQGNSA. The CDR3 reads CASSLGPDLNQPQHF. DNA for the CDR3: TGTGCCAGCAGCTTGGGGCCTGACCTCAATCAGCCCCAGCATTTT.

The rearrangement links TRBV2 to TRBJ1-5; D is unclear. The CDR3 consists of 13 residues. V was shortened by 4 bases and J by 0 bases, with 4 bases between the two germline ends. Germline V lookup: CDR1 SNHLY, CDR2 FYNNEI. The CDR3 loop reads CASSGPSNQPQHF. The CDR3, as DNA: TGTGCCAGCAGTGGCCCTAGCAATCAGCCCCAGCATTTT.

The V call is TRBV7-2, the J call TRBJ1-5, with TRBD1 matching 7 bases. The germline CDR1 and CDR2 sequences are SGHTA and FQGNSA. Germline trimming cut 5 bases from V and 4 bases from J; bases unmatched to any gene: 8. There are 15 residues in the CDR3. CDR3 DNA: TGTGCCAGCAGCCCGGGACAGACCTGGAATCAGCCCCAGCATTTT. This encodes CASSPGQTWNQPQHF.

The genes are TRBV28 and TRBJ1-3; 8 bases fit TRBD1. Germline CDR1 reads MDHEN; CDR2 reads SYDVKM. V lost 6 bases and J lost 1; bases outside the gene matches: 5. The CDR3 is 15 residues long. CDR3 coding DNA: TGTGCCAGCAGCCGCAGGGGGCGTTCTGGAAACACCATATATTTT. Protein: CASSRRGRSGNTIYF.